The T cell receptor beta chain under discussion was sequenced for a study of blood T cell repertoires in COVID-19. Study-level information: Samples taken during acute and convalescent COVID-19 were collected in the United States, Italy and Spain. The analysed material was cDNA or gDNA that came from T cells, B-cell-depleted T cells, or PBMCs.

Germline V CDR1 and CDR2: SGHRS, YFSETQ. The CDR3 is made up of 15 amino acids. Trimming took off 4 bases at V and 2 bases at J, with 13 bases between the two ends. Authors' methods: Reference gene primer amplification gave estimated nucleated cell counts. Clones were read by immunoSEQ multiplex PCR, and TCRdb kept only the in-frame ones, dropping some. D and trimming come from the DNA, and the V and J calls and clone size come from that table. The sample lists about 230,000 clones, approximately 83% occurring once. The chain links TRBV5-1 to TRBJ1-3, with D possibly being TRBD1 (6 bases). The receptor was isolated from a man in his forties with acute or convalescent COVID-19. The sequenced material came from peripheral blood. CDR3 loop: CASSPTGFAGNTIYF. The CDR3 DNA sequence: TGCGCCAGCAGCCCTACAGGGTTTGCTGGAAACACCATATATTTT. The entire variable domain, with the rest obtained from reference TRBV5-1 and TRBJ1-3, is as follows: KAGVTQTPRYLIKTRGQQVTLSCSPISGHRSVSWYQQTPGQGLQFLFEYFSETQRNKGNFPGRFSGRQFSNSRSEMNVSTLELGDSALYLCASSPTGFAGNTIYFGEGSWLTVV.